A single sample is the source of the 23 T cell receptor beta chains below, sequenced in a study of post-analysis software for immune sequencing data. Study outcomes and limitations: Four to six TRBV segments appeared more often in patients than in controls, and TRBV5-6, TRBV5-1 and TRBV20-1 were among these.

Prepared TCR beta cDNA libraries contained unique molecular identifiers. TCRdb re-derived calls from the PCR reads in MiXCR, one entry per CDR3 protein. Of fewer than 850,000 distinct CDR3 sequences listed, about 45% were seen once; the top ten hold roughly 4.4%. No cognate antigen is known for these TCRs. Sequenced material: blood. Source of these receptors: a girl aged 10-17 years with multiple sclerosis.

This clonotype has just a few counts. The chain couples TRBV27 to TRBJ2-7; D uncertain. The CDR3 contains 12 residues. Per the germline V gene, CDR1 is MNHEY and CDR2 is SMNVEV (reference sequence). Trimming stripped 6 bases from V and 6 bases from J, with 12 bases between. DNA of the CDR3: TGTGCCAGCAGCTTAAACGGGTTCGAGCAGTACTTC. It is translated as CASSLNGFEQYF.

This clonotype has only a few counts. The chain is built from TRBV2 and TRBJ2-1; 9 nucleotides match TRBD2. V shed 7 bases, J shed 1 base, and the junction held 8 bases outside the gene matches. The germline V gene has CDR1 SNHLY and CDR2 FYNNEI. CDR3 length equals 16 residues. The CDR3 sequence: CASIGLAGESYNEQFF. The CDR3 DNA reads as TGTGCCAGCATTGGTTTAGCGGGAGAGTCCTACAATGAGCAGTTCTTC.

The chain uses TRBV20-1 and TRBJ2-5; D possibly matches TRBD1 or TRBD2 (6 bases each). In germline, CDR1 is DFQATT, CDR2 SNEGSKA (reference sequence). The CDR3 extends over 13 amino acids. The V gene lost 1 base and the J gene lost 4 bases, with 10 bases spanning the gap. CDR3 DNA sequence: TGCAGTGCTAGAGGAGGGGGGCCAGAGACCCAGTACTTC. As protein: CSARGGGPETQYF.

Here the CDR3 reads CASSQETGINYGYTF. As DNA, the CDR3 is TGCGCCAGCAGCCAAGAGACAGGTATTAACTATGGCTACACCTTC. The rearrangement links TRBV4-1 to TRBJ1-2; TRBD1 is a possible D gene (6 bases). Germline CDR1 is MGHRA and CDR2 is YSYEKL. The CDR3 length is 15 residues. Trimming removed 0 bases at V and 1 base at J, with 9 bases between.

There are a few counts of this clonotype. CDR3 DNA sequence: TGTGCCAGCAGACTCTGGAGGACAGGGAATTTCGGCAATGAGCAGTTCTTC. Residues: CASRLWRTGNFGNEQFF. The V and J genes are TRBV6-2 or TRBV6-3 and TRBJ2-1; TRBD1 matches at 8 bases. This CDR3 is built from 17 residues. Germline CDR1 and CDR2: MNHEY and SVGEGT. The V segment lost 6 bases and the J segment 6 bases; nucleotides outside the gene matches: 16.

DNA of the CDR3: TGCAGCGTTGAGGGTAGCGGGATCTTGAATGAGCAGTTCTTC. This encodes CSVEGSGILNEQFF. The V call is TRBV29-1, the J call TRBJ2-1, with 8 nucleotides matching TRBD2. This CDR3 has 14 amino acids. Unmatched junction bases numbered 8, after V lost 3 bases and J lost 7 bases. The germline gives CDR1 SQVTM, CDR2 ANQGSEA.

This chain links TRBV18 with TRBJ1-2; weak D call: TRBD1 (6 bases). CDR1 KGHSH and CDR2 LQKENI come from the germline V gene. The CDR3 is made up of 13 amino acids. Trimming took off 3 bases at V and 6 bases at J, with 11 bases between the two ends. The CDR3 region has the DNA TGTGCCAGCTCACCTGACAGGCTCGATGGCTACACCTTC. Amino acid sequence: CASSPDRLDGYTF.

J is TRBJ2-1 and V is TRBV2; 12 bases align to TRBD2. Germline V gene lookup returns CDR1 SNHLY and CDR2 FYNNEI. The ends lost 8 bases at V and 7 bases at J; junction bases unmatched: 6. The CDR3 sequence is 14 residues long. In nucleotides, the CDR3 is TGTGCCAGCCTGACTAGCGGGAGAGGGAATGAGCAGTTCTTC. Its protein product is CASLTSGRGNEQFF. The full variable domain, completed using reference TRBV2 and TRBJ2-1, is EPEVTQTPSHQVTQMGQEVILRCVPISNHLYFYWYRQILGQKVEFLVSFYNNEISEKSEIFDDQFSVERPDGSNFTLKIRSTKLEDSAMYFCASLTSGRGNEQFFGPGTRLTVL.

V is TRBV9 and J is TRBJ1-6, with D possibly matching TRBD1 (6 bases). Trimming removed 0 bases at V and 9 bases at J, with 13 bases between. Germline-derived CDR1 and CDR2 are SGDLS and YYNGEE. The CDR3 sequence is 15 residues long. The CDR3 here is CASSVAGQGPSPLHF. The CDR3 coding sequence is TGTGCCAGCAGCGTAGCCGGGCAGGGGCCTTCACCCCTCCACTTT. Combining the CDR3 with reference TRBV9 and TRBJ1-6 gives the whole variable domain DSGVTQTPKHLITATGQRVTLRCSPRSGDLSVYWYQQSLDQGLQFLIQYYNGEERAKGNILERFSAQQFPDLHSELNLSSLELGDSALYFCASSVAGQGPSPLHFGNGTRLTVT.

The genes are TRBV4-2 and TRBJ2-7; perhaps TRBD2 as D (5 bases). Between the trimmed V and J ends, which lost 1 base and 4 bases, there was a span of 11 bases. Germline-derived CDR1 and CDR2 are LGHNA and YNFKEQ. CDR3 length: 14 residues. The chain's CDR3 is CASSQAPSGYEQYF. DNA for the CDR3: TGTGCCAGCAGCCAAGCCCCTTCGGGATACGAGCAGTACTTC.

This clonotype was observed a handful of times. V gene TRBV6-5 combines with J gene TRBJ2-3, with D unclear. Germline values: CDR1 MNHEY, CDR2 SVGAGI. The CDR3 is 16 residues long. V was pared by 1 base and J by 5 bases, with 16 bases between. The CDR3 is CASSYLADTVGDTQYF. For the CDR3, the DNA is TGTGCCAGCAGTTACTTGGCGGATACGGTTGGAGATACGCAGTATTTT.

J is TRBJ2-2 and V is TRBV4-3; the D is unclear. Trimming stripped 4 bases from V and 3 bases from J, with 9 bases between. Germline V gene data show CDR1 as LGHNA and CDR2 as YSLEER. There are 14 residues in the CDR3. The CDR3 DNA sequence: TGCGCCAGCAGCCCCCGAAGGTACACCGGGGAGCTGTTTTTT. Protein: CASSPRRYTGELFF.

The V gene is TRBV20-1, the J gene TRBJ1-1; 9 nucleotides align to TRBD1. V gave up 1 base and J gave up 4 bases; unmatched junction bases: 13. The germline CDR1 and CDR2 sequences are DFQATT and SNEGSKA (reference sequence). The CDR3 runs 17 residues. The CDR3 reads CSARGRFGTGLITEAFF. CDR3 bases: TGCAGTGCTAGAGGGAGGTTTGGGACAGGGCTTATCACTGAAGCTTTCTTT.

This clonotype was detected a few times. This chain uses TRBV29-1 with TRBJ2-1, with 8 bases aligning to TRBD2. CDR3 length: 12 residues. The junction had 6 bases not matched to a gene; V was cut back by 8 bases and J by 6 bases. CDR1 is SQVTM and CDR2 is ANQGSEA in the germline V gene. CDR3 bases: TGCAGCTTTATAGCGGGGTCCAATGAGCAGTTCTTC. As protein: CSFIAGSNEQFF.

Comments on this clonotype: One end of the junction is discordant with germline, which a read error may explain. This CDR3 reads CAGSYLGNEQFF. As DNA, the CDR3 is TGTGCCGGCAGTTATTTAGGCAATGAGCAGTTCTTC. V gene TRBV12-3 or TRBV12-4 combines with J gene TRBJ2-1; the D is unclear. The CDR3 extends over 12 amino acids.

This clonotype has more than one count but fewer than ten. The chain carries TRBV11-1 and TRBJ1-5; D is unclear. Trimming took off 1 base at V and 7 bases at J, with 11 bases between the two ends. This CDR3 is 14 amino acids long. Germline V lookup: CDR1 SGHAT, CDR2 FQDESV (reference sequence). CDR3 protein: CASSLGPGEQPQHF. DNA of the CDR3: TGTGCCAGCAGCTTAGGGCCCGGTGAACAGCCCCAGCATTTT.

This chain uses TRBV2 with TRBJ2-3; tentatively, D is TRBD1 (5 bases). CDR3 length: 14 residues. Looked up from germline, CDR1 is SNHLY and CDR2 is FYNNEI. The V end was cut by 6 bases, the J end by 2 bases, with 12 bases between. In nucleotides, the CDR3 is TGTGCCAGCAGGGGGCTACTTCCCACAGATACGCAGTATTTT. Translating it yields CASRGLLPTDTQYF.

A single count supports this clonotype. The rearrangement links TRBV28 to TRBJ1-2; D is undetermined. The CDR3 consists of 11 residues. V was clipped by 6 bases and J by 4 bases, with 6 bases between them. Germline CDR1 MDHEN, CDR2 SYDVKM. CDR3 nucleotide sequence: TGTGCCAGCAGGGCTCCCTATGGCTACACCTTC. Translation gives CASRAPYGYTF.

This clonotype was detected once. The chain links TRBV6-5 to TRBJ2-1; D is unresolved. The CDR3 spans 13 residues. The V end lost 0 bases, the J end lost 7 bases, and 7 bases lay between the germline ends. The germline V gene encodes CDR1 MNHEY and CDR2 SVGAGI. CDR3 nucleotides: TGTGCCAGCAGTTACTCGAGCAGGAATGAGCAGTTCTTC. As protein: CASSYSSRNEQFF.

The chain joins TRBV6-5 to TRBJ2-1; D is possibly TRBD2 (6 bases). This CDR3 is 14 amino acids long. V lost 2 bases and J 5 bases, leaving 10 bases between the germline ends. Germline V gene sequence: CDR1 MNHEY, CDR2 SVGAGI. The CDR3 bases are TGTGCCAGCAGTTACGGAGGGGTGGACAATGAGCAGTTCTTC. Translating gives CASSYGGVDNEQFF.

The sample holds a few counts of this clonotype. CDR3 sequence reads: CSASGTGVSNIQYF. The CDR3 DNA reads as TGCAGTGCTTCCGGGACAGGGGTGAGCAACATTCAGTACTTC. The chain has TRBV20-1 and TRBJ2-5; TRBD1 matches 10 bases. The DNA end is more similar to TRBJ2-4, so the J call may be wrong. In germline, CDR1 is DFQATT, CDR2 SNEGSKA (reference sequence). This CDR3 comprises 14 residues.

This clonotype was seen a handful of times. The rearrangement uses TRBV7-2 and TRBJ2-7; TRBD2 matches at 11 bases. The germline V gene encodes CDR1 SGHTA and CDR2 FQGNSA. The CDR3 runs to 15 residues. V trimming: 5 bases; J trimming: 3 bases; junction bases outside the gene matches: 6. Here the CDR3 reads CASSLTGTSGYEQYF. The DNA for the CDR3 is TGTGCCAGCAGCCTCACCGGGACTAGCGGCTACGAGCAGTACTTC.

The count of this clonotype is one. The V call is TRBV6-2 or TRBV6-3, the J call TRBJ2-7; no firm D call. The CDR3 is 15 residues long. Germline lookup yields CDR1 MNHEY and CDR2 SVGEGT. The V end lost 4 bases, the J end lost 2 bases, and 15 bases lay between the germline ends. CDR3 protein: CASSSLDIRAYEQYF. Written as DNA, the CDR3 is TGTGCCAGCAGTTCCCTCGATATCCGTGCCTACGAGCAGTACTTC.